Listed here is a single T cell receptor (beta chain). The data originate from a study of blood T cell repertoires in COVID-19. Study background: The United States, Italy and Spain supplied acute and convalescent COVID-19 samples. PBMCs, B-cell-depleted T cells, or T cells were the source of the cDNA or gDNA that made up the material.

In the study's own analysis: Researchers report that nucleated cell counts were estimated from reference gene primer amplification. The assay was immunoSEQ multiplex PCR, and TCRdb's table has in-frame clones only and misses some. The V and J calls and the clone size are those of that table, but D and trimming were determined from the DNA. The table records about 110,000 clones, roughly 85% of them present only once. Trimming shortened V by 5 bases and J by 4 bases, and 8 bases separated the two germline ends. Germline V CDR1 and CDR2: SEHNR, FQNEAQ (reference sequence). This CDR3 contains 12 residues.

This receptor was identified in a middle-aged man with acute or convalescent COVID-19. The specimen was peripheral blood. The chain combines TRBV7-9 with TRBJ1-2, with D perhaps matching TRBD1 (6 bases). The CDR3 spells CASSPDSYGYTF. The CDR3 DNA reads TGTGCCAGCAGCCCGGACAGCTATGGCTACACCTTC.